A single sample is the source of the 29 T cell receptor beta chains below, sequenced in a study of OX40 agonist ivuxolimab in advanced cancers. Libraries were prepared by immunoSEQ multiplex PCR; TCRdb keeps only in-frame clonotypes and omits some of them. The sample includes tens of thousands of clones, roughly nine tenths seen only once; the top ten take roughly an eighth. Sequencing was performed on CD4+ or CD8+ T cells sorted from blood, taken in a trial of the OX40 agonist ivuxolimab. Receptor source: an adult with an advanced solid tumor such as melanoma, head and neck, liver or kidney cancer.

The V and J genes are TRBV6-1 and TRBJ2-4, with D possibly being TRBD2 (5 bases). The germline gives CDR1 MNHNS, CDR2 SASEGT. This CDR3 region has 13 residues. The V end was cut by 6 bases, the J end by 8 bases, with 14 bases between. CDR3 in DNA: TGTGCCAGCAGCGGACGGATCGGGGACATTCAGTACTTC. Translated: CASSGRIGDIQYF.

This sequence joins TRBV7-6 and TRBJ1-5, with D unclear. Per the germline V gene, CDR1 is SGHVS and CDR2 is FNYEAQ. The CDR3 covers 13 residues. The V end lost 3 bases, the J end lost 6 bases, and 9 bases lay between the germline ends. In nucleotides, the CDR3 is TGTGCCAGCAGCTTGAGAGGAAGTCAGCCCCAGCATTTT. It yields the protein CASSLRGSQPQHF.

CDR3 in amino acids: CASSQDSQARRDGYTF. CDR3 nucleotide sequence: TGCGCCAGCAGCCAAGATTCCCAGGCTAGGCGAGATGGCTACACCTTC. J is TRBJ1-2 and V is TRBV4-1; D not resolved. There are 16 residues in the CDR3. V was cut by 0 bases and J by 6 bases, with 17 bases left in between. CDR1 and CDR2 from the germline V gene are MGHRA and YSYEKL.

The chain joins TRBV6-5 to TRBJ1-3; possible D gene TRBD1, 5 bases. The CDR3 has 15 residues. Germline V lookup: CDR1 MNHEY, CDR2 SVGAGI. V was trimmed by 6 bases and J by 0 bases, leaving 12 bases between them. This CDR3 reads CASSKGFPSGNTIYF. CDR3 nucleotide sequence: TGTGCCAGCAGCAAGGGGTTTCCCTCTGGAAACACCATATATTTT.

This clone came up a few times. The V and J genes are TRBV5-4 and TRBJ1-6; TRBD1 matches at 7 bases. The CDR3 loop spans 13 amino acids. In germline, CDR1 is SGHNT, CDR2 YYREEE (reference sequence). The V and J ends lost 2 bases and 13 bases, in that order; junction bases with no gene match: 6. CDR3 amino acids: CASSLQGKGPLHF. DNA of the CDR3: TGTGCCAGCAGCTTACAGGGGAAGGGCCCCCTCCACTTT. The whole variable domain, remainder taken from reference TRBV5-4 and TRBJ1-6, is ETGVTQSPTHLIKTRGQQVTLRCSSQSGHNTVSWYQQALGQGPQFIFQYYREEENGRGNFPPRFSGLQFPNYSSELNVNALELDDSALYLCASSLQGKGPLHFGNGTRLTVT.

The chain links TRBV4-1 to TRBJ2-1; no clear D. V was clipped by 1 base and J by 7 bases, with 14 bases between them. The CDR3 spans 15 residues. CDR1 MGHRA and CDR2 YSYEKL come from the germline V gene. CDR3 in amino acids: CASSQAFIFGNEQFF. CDR3 DNA: TGCGCCAGCAGCCAAGCCTTTATTTTCGGGAATGAGCAGTTCTTC.

This clone was picked up one time. CDR3 DNA: TGTGCCAGCAGTTACTCTGGTCTAGCGGATTCCTACGAGCAGTACTTC. Protein product: CASSYSGLADSYEQYF. The rearrangement links TRBV6-5 to TRBJ2-7, with 7 bases identical to TRBD2. V lost 0 bases to trimming and J lost 1 base; unmatched junction nucleotides: 6. The germline V gene encodes CDR1 MNHEY and CDR2 SVGAGI. This CDR3 region has 16 residues.

The genes are TRBV11-2 and TRBJ2-7, with TRBD1 matching over 7 bases. CDR1 SGHAT and CDR2 FQNNGV come from the germline V gene. There are 15 residues in the CDR3. Losses at the gene ends were 0 bases for V and 7 bases for J; bases not matched to a gene: 9. The CDR3 region is CASSLDLDRSREQYF. CDR3 bases: TGTGCCAGCAGCTTAGATCTGGACAGGTCTCGGGAGCAGTACTTC.

The genes are TRBV11-3 and TRBJ2-7; possibly TRBD2 for D (6 bases). Germline V lookup: CDR1 SGHNT, CDR2 YENEEA. The germline V and J ends were trimmed by 8 bases and 3 bases, with 20 bases remaining between them. The CDR3 consists of 15 residues. This chain's CDR3 is CASARGGSAGYEQYF. The DNA for the CDR3 is TGTGCCAGCGCCCGGGGCGGGTCAGCGGGCTACGAGCAGTACTTC.

This clone turned up a few times. The rearrangement links TRBV19 to TRBJ1-5, with D unresolved. Germline CDR1 LNHDA, CDR2 SQIVND (reference sequence). Trimming pared 6 bases from V and 6 bases from J, leaving 9 bases between. CDR3 length equals 12 residues. CDR3 DNA sequence: TGTGCCAGTAGGAAGGAGTCTCAGCCCCAGCATTTT. This encodes CASRKESQPQHF.

The chain carries TRBV18 and TRBJ1-1; unclear D gene. CDR1 is KGHSH, CDR2 LQKENI, per germline. Trimming left V 5 bases short and J 0 bases short, with 10 bases between. The CDR3 covers 14 residues. CDR3 residues: CASSTRPVNTEAFF. Here the CDR3 DNA reads TGTGCCAGCTCAACCCGCCCGGTGAACACTGAAGCTTTCTTT.

This chain links TRBV5-4 with TRBJ2-5, with TRBD2 matching 11 bases. The CDR3 has 16 amino acids. The V gene end was trimmed by 2 bases and the J gene end by 5 bases; junction bases not matched to a gene: 8. CDR1 is SGHNT, CDR2 YYREEE, per germline (reference sequence). In nucleotides, the CDR3 is TGTGCCAGCAGCTTTACCGGGACTAGCGGAAGGGAGACCCAGTACTTC. Encoded protein: CASSFTGTSGRETQYF.

This chain uses TRBV5-1 with TRBJ1-6; D remains unclear. V was trimmed by 5 bases and J by 7 bases, leaving 13 bases between them. This CDR3 has 14 residues. CDR1 and CDR2 from the germline V gene are SGHRS and YFSETQ. In DNA, the CDR3 is TGCGCCAGCAGACGACCTGACAACAATTCACCCCTCCACTTT. Encoded protein: CASRRPDNNSPLHF.

This sequence joins TRBV7-9 and TRBJ2-1, with TRBD2 as a possible D gene (6 bases). Trimming removed 5 bases from V and 0 bases from J, with 14 bases in between. The length of the CDR3 is 16 residues. Germline assignment: CDR1 SEHNR and CDR2 FQNEAQ (reference sequence). The CDR3 coding sequence is TGTGCCAGCAGCCCCCGGGCGGGGAGCTCCTACAATGAGCAGTTCTTC. This gives the protein CASSPRAGSSYNEQFF.

The V gene is TRBV7-6, the J gene TRBJ2-7, with a possible D match to TRBD1 (5 bases). The length of the CDR3 is 13 residues. V was clipped by 4 bases and J by 3 bases, with 10 bases between them. Germline V gene sequence: CDR1 SGHVS, CDR2 FNYEAQ. The CDR3 here is CASSSSQGYEQYF. The DNA for the CDR3 is TGTGCCAGCAGCTCTTCTCAGGGCTACGAGCAGTACTTC. The variable domain in full, completed from reference TRBV7-6 and TRBJ2-7, reads GAGVSQSPRYKVTKRGQDVALRCDPISGHVSLYWYRQALGQGPEFLTYFNYEAQQDKSGLPNDRFSAERPEGSISTLTIQRTEQRDSAMYRCASSSSQGYEQYFGPGTRLTVT.

The J gene is TRBJ2-1, the V gene TRBV10-2; D may be TRBD2 (6 bases). V was shortened by 4 bases and J by 7 bases, with 17 bases between the two germline ends. Looked up from germline, CDR1 is WSHSY and CDR2 is SAAADI. This CDR3 has 15 residues. In DNA form, the CDR3 reads TGCGCCAGCAGTGGGGCAACGGCGGGGTCGAATGAGCAGTTCTTC. Its translation: CASSGATAGSNEQFF.

This chain connects TRBV6-5 to TRBJ2-3; no definite D call. Germline V gene lookup returns CDR1 MNHEY and CDR2 SVGAGI. V was cut by 6 bases and J by 4 bases, with 8 bases left in between. The CDR3 consists of 12 residues. CDR3 region: CASRSPADTQYF. The CDR3, as DNA: TGTGCCAGCAGGTCACCAGCAGATACGCAGTATTTT.

The rearrangement joins TRBV2 to TRBJ1-2, with TRBD1 as a possible D gene (6 bases). The CDR3 has 13 amino acids. With 5 bases removed from V and 1 base from J, the gap between germline ends came to 8 bases. CDR1 and CDR2 from the germline V gene are SNHLY and FYNNEI. The CDR3 region is CASSQDSNYGYTF. CDR3 DNA sequence: TGTGCCAGCAGTCAGGACAGTAACTATGGCTACACCTTC.

Points on this clone: This specimen includes other DNA sequences encoding the same CDR3. The chain is built from TRBV11-2 and TRBJ2-5; the D gene is possibly TRBD2 (7 bases). The closer fit of TRBJ2-7 to the DNA end suggests the J call may be wrong. CDR3 size: 14 residues. Germline loops: CDR1 SGHAT, CDR2 FQNNGV. The CDR3 nucleotides are TGTGCCAGCAGCTTGGGGGGGCTTGGGTACGAGCAGTACTTC. It codes for CASSLGGLGYEQYF.

V and J are TRBV5-4 and TRBJ2-3, with D perhaps TRBD2 (6 bases). V was clipped by 4 bases and J by 4 bases, with 13 bases between them. This CDR3 is 14 amino acids long. Germline CDR1 reads SGHNT; CDR2 reads YYREEE (reference sequence). The CDR3 nucleotides read TGTGCCAGCAGCCCTCGGGCTAGCGCAGATACGCAGTATTTT. Protein sequence: CASSPRASADTQYF.

The chain employs TRBV5-4 and TRBJ1-6; D unresolved. CDR1 SGHNT and CDR2 YYREEE come from the germline V gene (reference sequence). The CDR3 extends over 17 amino acids. Trimming left V 0 bases short and J 1 base short, with 11 bases between. The CDR3 DNA follows: TGTGCCAGCAGCTTGGAACACGACTTTTCCTATAATTCACCCCTCCACTTT. It specifies CASSLEHDFSYNSPLHF. Combining the CDR3 with reference TRBV5-4 and TRBJ1-6 gives the whole variable domain ETGVTQSPTHLIKTRGQQVTLRCSSQSGHNTVSWYQQALGQGPQFIFQYYREEENGRGNFPPRFSGLQFPNYSSELNVNALELDDSALYLCASSLEHDFSYNSPLHFGNGTRLTVT.

The chain couples TRBV5-6 to TRBJ1-3; D possibly corresponds to TRBD1 (5 bases). There are 16 residues in the CDR3. Germline values: CDR1 SGHDT, CDR2 YYEEEE. Trimming removed 0 bases from V and 3 bases from J, with 13 bases in between. The CDR3 protein is CASSLVGAGGGNTIYF. DNA for the CDR3: TGTGCCAGCAGCTTGGTAGGGGCAGGAGGTGGAAACACCATATATTTT.

This chain connects TRBV5-4 to TRBJ1-2, with D tentatively TRBD1 (6 bases). V lost 0 bases and J lost 2, with 11 bases in between. The CDR3 is 15 amino acids. Germline lookup yields CDR1 SGHNT and CDR2 YYREEE (reference sequence). CDR3 protein: CASSLVGGDNYGYTF. CDR3 DNA: TGTGCCAGCAGCTTGGTGGGGGGCGACAACTATGGCTACACCTTC.

The J gene is TRBJ1-6, the V gene TRBV5-4; 7 bases map to TRBD1. Germline V lookup: CDR1 SGHNT, CDR2 YYREEE (reference sequence). With 7 bases clipped from V and 9 bases from J, the junction kept 16 bases outside the gene matches. This CDR3 contains 16 residues. CDR3 in DNA: TGTGCCAGCGCGGGGGGACAGCTCGGGAAGGTTTCACCCCTCCACTTT. Its protein is CASAGGQLGKVSPLHF. The full variable domain, its missing parts supplied by reference TRBV5-4 and TRBJ1-6, is ETGVTQSPTHLIKTRGQQVTLRCSSQSGHNTVSWYQQALGQGPQFIFQYYREEENGRGNFPPRFSGLQFPNYSSELNVNALELDDSALYLCASAGGQLGKVSPLHFGNGTRLTVT.

This chain uses TRBV12-1 with TRBJ2-4; the D segment call TRBD2 is taken from the table without a DNA check. TRBV12-1 corresponds to a pseudogene. This CDR3 is 18 amino acids long. The CDR3 DNA follows: TGTGCCAGCAGCTTTGAGCCACCTAGCGGGGGGGCTGGAAACATTCAGTACTTC. Translated: CASSFEPPSGGAGNIQYF.

The chain is built from TRBV28 and TRBJ1-5, with TRBD1 as a possible D gene (6 bases). The CDR3 totals 14 residues. Germline V gives CDR1 MDHEN, CDR2 SYDVKM. Deletions cut 5 bases from V and 7 bases from J, with 15 bases between. The CDR3 DNA reads as TGTGCCAGCAGTACCAGGGGCTACGGGCAGCCCCAGCATTTT. Protein sequence: CASSTRGYGQPQHF.

The chain uses TRBV2 and TRBJ2-7, with 10 positions matching TRBD1. V lost 3 bases and J lost 3; bases outside the gene matches: 2. From germline, CDR1 is SNHLY and CDR2 FYNNEI. This CDR3 is 14 amino acids long. As DNA, the CDR3 is TGTGCCAGCAGTGAGACAGGGGGCTTCTACGAGCAGTACTTC. Translation gives CASSETGGFYEQYF.

The chain combines TRBV18 with TRBJ2-5; the D is unclear. Trimming took 3 bases from V and 0 from J, leaving 5 bases between them. This CDR3 is built from 13 residues. From germline, CDR1 is KGHSH and CDR2 LQKENI. Here the CDR3 reads CASSPTNQETQYF. The DNA for the CDR3 is TGTGCCAGCTCACCGACAAACCAAGAGACCCAGTACTTC.

The V and J genes are TRBV18 and TRBJ1-1; no definite D call. Looked up from germline, CDR1 is KGHSH and CDR2 is LQKENI. V was clipped by 3 bases and J by 4 bases, with 18 bases between them. The CDR3 extends over 16 amino acids. This CDR3 is CASSPIGRAWGTEAFF. For the CDR3, the DNA is TGTGCCAGCTCACCGATCGGACGAGCCTGGGGCACTGAAGCTTTCTTT.